This entry lists 23 T cell receptor beta chains sequenced from one sample in a study of identical twins. A single record per CDR3 protein comes from TCRdb applying MiXCR to the 5' RACE reads. This sample has 300,000 to 350,000 distinct CDR3 sequences, with approximately 13% found just once. The same data also contributed to another study, on yellow fever vaccine responses in identical twins.

Material for sequencing was CD8+ T cells sorted from blood. These receptors were obtained from a woman aged 18-35 years in good health.

This clonotype showed up just a few times. The chain carries TRBV10-3 and TRBJ2-5, with D perhaps matching TRBD1 (5 bases). The CDR3 contains 15 residues. The V end lost 0 bases, the J end lost 5 bases, and 13 bases lay between the germline ends. CDR1 is ENHRY, CDR2 SYGVKD, per germline. The CDR3 protein is CAISESSAGKETQYF. CDR3 in DNA: TGTGCCATCAGTGAGTCGAGCGCAGGGAAGGAGACCCAGTACTTC.

This clonotype was detected only a few times. This rearrangement joins TRBV29-1 to TRBJ2-2; 9 bases match TRBD1. The CDR3 has 16 residues. Germline V gives CDR1 SQVTM, CDR2 ANQGSEA. V dropped 3 bases and J dropped 1; count of bases not matched to a gene: 6. The CDR3 DNA sequence: TGCAGCGTTGAGACTAGGGGACAGGGGAACACCGGGGAGCTGTTTTTT. Protein sequence: CSVETRGQGNTGELFF.

V is TRBV9 and J is TRBJ2-5; D not certain. This CDR3 has 13 amino acids. With 3 bases removed from V and 1 base from J, the gap between germline ends came to 7 bases. The germline V gene encodes CDR1 SGDLS and CDR2 YYNGEE. The chain's CDR3 is CASSAALQETQYF. CDR3 in DNA: TGTGCCAGCAGCGCGGCCCTCCAAGAGACCCAGTACTTC.

Many counts were recorded for this clonotype. The chain employs TRBV12-3 or TRBV12-4 and TRBJ2-5; no reliable D call. Deletions cut 4 bases from V and 5 bases from J, with 11 bases between. This CDR3 has 13 residues. The CDR3 loop reads CASSSGPGETQYF. The CDR3 region has the DNA TGTGCCAGCAGTTCCGGGCCTGGGGAGACCCAGTACTTC.

This clonotype has more than one count but fewer than ten. This chain joins TRBV12-3 or TRBV12-4 and TRBJ2-2; D gene unclear. The CDR3 totals 12 residues. The V end was cut by 8 bases, the J end by 6 bases, with 10 bases between. As DNA, the CDR3 is TGTGCCAGCTCTATCCTGGCCGGGGAGCTGTTTTTT. Amino acids: CASSILAGELFF.

The gene calls are TRBV4-1 and TRBJ2-1; TRBD2 agrees at 8 bases. The CDR3 covers 14 residues. V shed 3 bases, J shed 4 bases, and the junction held 2 bases outside the gene matches. CDR1 is MGHRA and CDR2 is YSYEKL in the germline V gene. CDR3 in DNA: TGCGCCAGCAGCCACGGGGGGGGTTACAATGAGCAGTTCTTC. Translated: CASSHGGGYNEQFF.

The chain combines TRBV7-9 with TRBJ2-3, with 8 bases that match TRBD2. In germline, CDR1 is SEHNR, CDR2 FQNEAQ (reference sequence). J gave up 2 bases and V 5 bases, and 12 bases lay outside the gene matches. CDR3 length equals 17 residues. The chain's CDR3 is CASSGQEREKFTDTQYF. CDR3 in DNA: TGTGCCAGCAGCGGCCAGGAGCGGGAGAAGTTCACAGATACGCAGTATTTT.

The table lists this clonotype with many counts. This chain connects TRBV2 to TRBJ2-7; the match to TRBD1 covers 7 bases. The junction had 5 bases not matched to a gene; V was cut back by 7 bases and J by 2 bases. CDR1 is SNHLY and CDR2 is FYNNEI in the germline V gene. The CDR3 has 13 amino acids. In DNA, the CDR3 is TGTGCCAGCACGGGACAGCGAACCTACGAGCAGTACTTC. It specifies CASTGQRTYEQYF.

This clonotype was counted only a few times. This chain links TRBV5-6 with TRBJ2-3; D ambiguous. CDR1 and CDR2 (germline): SGHDT, YYEEEE. The V end was cut by 3 bases, the J end by 5 bases, with 10 bases between. This CDR3 comprises 13 residues. The CDR3: CASSYYPGDTQYF. The DNA for the CDR3 is TGTGCCAGCAGCTACTATCCCGGAGATACGCAGTATTTT.

This clonotype showed up just a few times. The V call is TRBV5-6, the J call TRBJ2-7; tentatively, D is TRBD2 (6 bases). Per the germline V gene, CDR1 is SGHDT and CDR2 is YYEEEE. The CDR3 runs to 15 residues. V gave up 4 bases and J gave up 2 bases, with 16 bases separating them. The CDR3 DNA follows: TGTGCCAGCAGCCCGGAGTACGGGAGTACCTACGAGCAGTACTTC. Residues: CASSPEYGSTYEQYF.

There are a few counts of this clonotype. The V gene is TRBV13, the J gene TRBJ2-3, with D perhaps matching TRBD2 (5 bases). V was trimmed by 6 bases and J by 2 bases, leaving 9 bases between them. CDR3 length: 13 residues. Germline values: CDR1 PRHDT, CDR2 FYEKMQ (reference sequence). In nucleotides, the CDR3 is TGTGCCAGCAGGGAGGCGGTCACAGATACGCAGTATTTT. This sequence encodes CASREAVTDTQYF.

The V gene is TRBV7-6, the J gene TRBJ2-1, with 9 nucleotides matching TRBD1. Germline loops: CDR1 SGHVS, CDR2 FNYEAQ. This CDR3 is 15 amino acids long. Trimming at V came to 3 bases and at J to 8 bases, leaving 8 bases not matched to a gene. This chain's CDR3 is CASSFLYRGLDEQFF. The CDR3 DNA reads as TGTGCCAGCAGCTTTTTGTACAGGGGGCTCGATGAGCAGTTCTTC.

This clonotype appeared a few times. V gene TRBV5-1 combines with J gene TRBJ1-1, with a weak D call TRBD1 (5 bases). V lost 1 base, J lost 4 bases, and 14 bases lay in between. The germline V gene has CDR1 SGHRS and CDR2 YFSETQ. This CDR3 has 15 residues. Here the CDR3 DNA reads TGCGCCAGCAGCTTGTTAGGGGCGGGGGGCACTGAAGCTTTCTTT. Translated, it gives CASSLLGAGGTEAFF.

This clonotype was seen only a few times. The chain has TRBV5-1 and TRBJ2-7; 9 bases match TRBD2. The trim removed 3 bases at V and 7 bases at J, leaving 11 bases unmatched. Germline CDR1 is SGHRS and CDR2 is YFSETQ. The length of the CDR3 is 15 residues. The CDR3 bases are TGCGCCAGCAGCTGGACCGGGACTAGCACTAATGAGCAGTACTTC. Its translation: CASSWTGTSTNEQYF.

The chain carries TRBV4-1 and TRBJ1-6; maybe TRBD1 (5 bases). The CDR3 consists of 14 residues. V was clipped by 0 bases and J by 6 bases, with 6 bases between them. The germline V gene has CDR1 MGHRA and CDR2 YSYEKL. The CDR3 sequence: CASSQEGVNSPLHF. The CDR3 coding sequence is TGCGCCAGCAGCCAAGAAGGGGTTAATTCACCCCTCCACTTT.

This clonotype appeared many times. The V gene is TRBV5-1, the J gene TRBJ2-5; no definite D call. The CDR3 length is 14 residues. Germline-derived CDR1 and CDR2 are SGHRS and YFSETQ. V lost 1 base to trimming and J lost 1 base, with 8 bases between them. The CDR3 region is CASSLFGIQETQYF. CDR3 nucleotide sequence: TGCGCCAGCAGCTTGTTTGGGATCCAAGAGACCCAGTACTTC.

This clonotype was counted ten times or more. The chain combines TRBV7-8 with TRBJ2-3; unclear D gene. This CDR3 is 14 amino acids long. In germline, CDR1 is SGHVS, CDR2 FQNEAQ. V was pared by 0 bases and J by 6 bases, with 10 bases between. The CDR3 reads CASSLARLEDTQYF. In DNA form, the CDR3 reads TGTGCCAGCAGCTTAGCGCGCCTCGAGGATACGCAGTATTTT. The full variable domain, with the rest looked up from reference TRBV7-8 and TRBJ2-3, is GAGVSQSPRYKVAKRGQDVALRCDPISGHVSLFWYQQALGQGPEFLTYFQNEAQLDKSGLPSDRFFAERPEGSVSTLKIQRTQQEDSAVYLCASSLARLEDTQYFGPGTRLTVL.

This clonotype was detected ten times or more. DNA for the CDR3: TGTGCCAGCAGTCTACTAGCGGGAGTTATGAATGAGCAGTTCTTC. Encoded protein: CASSLLAGVMNEQFF. The rearrangement links TRBV12-3 or TRBV12-4 to TRBJ2-1, with 11 bases lining up with TRBD2. J was trimmed by 7 bases and V by 5 bases; bases with no gene match: 7. The CDR3 runs to 15 residues.

This chain uses TRBV29-1 with TRBJ2-1; D might be TRBD1 or TRBD2, each matching 5 bases. Germline CDR1 SQVTM, CDR2 ANQGSEA. The V gene lost 8 bases and the J gene lost 6 bases, with 17 bases spanning the gap. CDR3 length: 13 residues. The CDR3 bases are TGCAGCCTTGGGACGGCCACCTCCAATGAGCAGTTCTTC. Amino acids: CSLGTATSNEQFF.

This clonotype was seen a handful of times. The chain combines TRBV6-1 with TRBJ1-1; D unresolved. V lost 8 bases to trimming and J lost 1 base, with 14 bases between them. Germline CDR1 reads MNHNS; CDR2 reads SASEGT. The CDR3 covers 14 residues. The CDR3 region has the DNA TGTGCCAGCCTAACCCGAACAAGGAACACTGAAGCTTTCTTT. Translating gives CASLTRTRNTEAFF.

The table lists this clonotype with a few counts. The rearrangement uses TRBV10-3 and TRBJ2-1; D is uncertain. Trimming shortened V by 11 bases and J by 1 base, and 9 bases separated the two germline ends. The CDR3 has 12 residues. CDR1 is ENHRY and CDR2 is SYGVKD in the germline V gene. The CDR3 protein is CAAGRSYNEQFF. For the CDR3, the DNA is TGTGCCGCTGGGCGATCCTACAATGAGCAGTTCTTC.

The V call is TRBV7-9, the J call TRBJ2-1, with 11 bases aligning to TRBD2. The CDR3 has 16 residues. Losses at the gene ends were 4 bases for V and 10 bases for J; bases not matched to a gene: 12. CDR1 is SEHNR, CDR2 FQNEAQ, per germline (reference sequence). CDR3 coding DNA: TGTGCCAGCAGCTCCCTCGCCTCTAGCGGGAGGCCGGAGCAGTTCTTC. Its translation is CASSSLASSGRPEQFF.

V usage is TRBV3-1 and J usage is TRBJ2-2; tentative D call: TRBD1 (5 bases). V dropped 0 bases and J dropped 5 bases, with 10 bases sitting between them. Germline values: CDR1 LGHDT, CDR2 YNNKEL (reference sequence). The CDR3 has 15 residues. DNA of the CDR3: TGTGCCAGCAGCCAAGATTTAGGGGAAACCGGGGAGCTGTTTTTT. Its translation: CASSQDLGETGELFF.